This TCR beta chain was recovered during a study of T cells after yellow fever vaccination (dated by TCRdb to between 2018 and 2021). With respect to the entire study: The SMART-Seq v4 Ultra Low Input RNA kit was used to prepare libraries from fractions with low cell numbers. Bulk TCR alpha and beta repertoires were sequenced longitudinally to track T-cell clones before and after primary and booster YFV17D yellow fever vaccination. Two healthy male donors, one aged 18 to 29 and one aged 30 to 40 years, made up the cohort. Bulk PBMC replicates and cell subsets were isolated from blood drawn at multiple timepoints before and after both primary and secondary immunization. On the study overall, not on this receptor specifically: Compared with the primary T-cell response, the secondary T-cell response was faster but weaker, reaching its peak on day 5 rather than on day 15. Computational filtering was required because FACS-sorted repertoires could contain abundant contaminating clonotypes from the bulk population. A small share of clonotypes occurred in both CD4 and CD8 compartments, likely arising from convergent recombination. Most clones expanded after primary vaccination (approximately 97% of CD4 and roughly 90% of CD8) were re-detected after the booster, suggesting that broad memory maintenance occurred. Because only a couple of donors were included in the study, the extent to which the findings can be generalized is limited.

The sequencer was an Illumina NovaSeq 6000. TCR cDNA was synthesized by 5'RACE template switching, which introduced a universal primer site and unique molecular identifiers. Priming of cDNA synthesis was performed from both the TCR alpha and TCR beta constant segments. Library amplification involved two PCR steps, and the second step added sample barcodes and sequencing adapters. Sequencing of the libraries was done on either Illumina HiSeq 2500 (2x100 bp) or NovaSeq (2x150 bp). The authors processed their data as follows. Demultiplexing of reads and collapsing into UMI consensus sequences were performed with MIGEC, and V(D)J alignment was carried out with MiXCR. Clonotypes responding to the vaccine were identified with edgeR on replicate PBMC samples, with the criteria of FDR below 0.01 and a log2 fold change above 5 up to day 15. Bulk clonotypes were assigned CD4 or CD8 identity according to which sequenced CD4 or CD8 repertoire held them at higher abundance. TCRdb reanalyzed the raw reads on its own, using fastp at Q25 for trimming and MiXCR for clone calling, and kept in-frame beta chains. Identical CDR3 proteins give one entry, which carries the most common genes and DNA. It is TCRdb's table, rather than the study itself, that gives the V and J calls and clone size. The sample data list under 350,000 distinct CDR3 sequences, and over 4% of these were observed just once. About 26% of the sample lies in the top ten.

CDR1 SGHTA and CDR2 FQGNSA were looked up in the germline V gene. The CDR3 holds 14 amino acids from the cysteine to the phenylalanine. Only CDR3 DNA remains: 42 bases, in frame from the first base. V is cut back by 5 bases and J by 4 bases, with 7 bases in the junction unmatched. The meaning of the sample's treatment or condition label: live attenuated yellow fever vaccine strain. Two biological replicates of bulk PBMCs were collected at each blood-draw timepoint. A standard Ficoll-Paque protocol was used to isolate PBMCs from peripheral blood. RNA was extracted with TriZol from bulk PBMCs, CD4 and CD8 fractions, and dextramer-positive and dextramer-negative fractions. This clonotype was counted a few times. The antigen it binds to is not known. No clone much larger than this one lies a single base away; base qualities are absent.

This TCR was sampled from a young man who received the YFV17D yellow fever vaccine. The sample was PBMCs, taken 5 days after the yellow fever booster vaccination. The sequence joins TRBV7-2 to TRBJ2-7, and 8 junctional nucleotides match TRBD1. The CDR3 region reads CASSRTGSPYEQYF. The DNA is TGTGCCAGCAGCCGGACAGGGTCGCCTTACGAGCAGTACTTC.